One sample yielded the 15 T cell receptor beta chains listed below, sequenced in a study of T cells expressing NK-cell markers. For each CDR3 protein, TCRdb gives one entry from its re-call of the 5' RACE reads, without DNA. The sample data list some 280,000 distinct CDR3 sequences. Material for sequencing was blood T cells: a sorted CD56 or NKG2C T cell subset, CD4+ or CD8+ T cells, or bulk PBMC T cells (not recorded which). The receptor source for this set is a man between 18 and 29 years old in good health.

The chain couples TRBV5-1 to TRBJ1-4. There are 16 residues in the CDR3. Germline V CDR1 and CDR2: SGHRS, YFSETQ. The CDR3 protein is CASSLATTAYNEKLFF.

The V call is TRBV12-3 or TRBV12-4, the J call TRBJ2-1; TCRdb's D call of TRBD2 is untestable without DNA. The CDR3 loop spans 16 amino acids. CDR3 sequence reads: CASSFIRSAGGNEQFF.

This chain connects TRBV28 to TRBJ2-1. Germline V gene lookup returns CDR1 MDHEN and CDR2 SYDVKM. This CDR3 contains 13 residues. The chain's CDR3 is CASKGGLYNEQFF.

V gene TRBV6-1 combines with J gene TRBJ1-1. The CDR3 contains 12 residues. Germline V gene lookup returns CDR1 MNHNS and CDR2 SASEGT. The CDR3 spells CASRTGLMRAFF.

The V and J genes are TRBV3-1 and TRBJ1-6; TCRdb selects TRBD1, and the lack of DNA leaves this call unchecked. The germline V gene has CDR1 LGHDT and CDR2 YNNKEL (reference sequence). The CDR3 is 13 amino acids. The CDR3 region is CASSVAGTSPLHF.

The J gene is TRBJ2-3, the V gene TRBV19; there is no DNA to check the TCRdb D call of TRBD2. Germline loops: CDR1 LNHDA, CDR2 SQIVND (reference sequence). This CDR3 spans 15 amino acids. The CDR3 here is CATTLTSGSHGTQYF.

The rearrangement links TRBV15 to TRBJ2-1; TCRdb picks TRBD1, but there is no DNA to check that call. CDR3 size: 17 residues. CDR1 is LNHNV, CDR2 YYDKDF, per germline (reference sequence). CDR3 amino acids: CATSRDPGQATYNEQFF.

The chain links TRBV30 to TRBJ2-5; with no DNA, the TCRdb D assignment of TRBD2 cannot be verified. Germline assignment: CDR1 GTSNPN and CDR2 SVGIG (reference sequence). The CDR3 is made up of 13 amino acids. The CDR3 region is CAWSGAGGETQYF.

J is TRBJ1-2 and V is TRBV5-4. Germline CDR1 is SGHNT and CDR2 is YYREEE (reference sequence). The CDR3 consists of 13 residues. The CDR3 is CASSVRTQYGYTF.

CDR3 protein: CASSTGRSDTQYF. The gene calls are TRBV7-2 and TRBJ2-3; TCRdb names TRBD1, which stays unverified in the absence of DNA. Germline V gene data show CDR1 as SGHTA and CDR2 as FQGNSA. This CDR3 comprises 13 residues.

CDR3 sequence reads: CATRQGTNTGELFF. This rearrangement joins TRBV12-3 or TRBV12-4 to TRBJ2-2; TCRdb's D gene call, TRBD1, goes unchecked for lack of DNA. The CDR3 extends over 14 amino acids.

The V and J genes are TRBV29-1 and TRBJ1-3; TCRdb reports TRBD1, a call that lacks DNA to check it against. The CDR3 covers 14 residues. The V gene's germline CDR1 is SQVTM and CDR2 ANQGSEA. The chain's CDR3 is CSVVRGLAGNTIYF.

CDR3 loop: CAWSDGSNQPQHF. V gene TRBV30 combines with J gene TRBJ1-5. This CDR3 comprises 13 residues. CDR1 is GTSNPN and CDR2 is SVGIG in the germline V gene (reference sequence).

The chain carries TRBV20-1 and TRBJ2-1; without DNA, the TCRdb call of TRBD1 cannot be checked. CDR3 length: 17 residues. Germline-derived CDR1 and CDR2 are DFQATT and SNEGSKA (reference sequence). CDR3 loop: CSARDPLRGSSYNEQFF.

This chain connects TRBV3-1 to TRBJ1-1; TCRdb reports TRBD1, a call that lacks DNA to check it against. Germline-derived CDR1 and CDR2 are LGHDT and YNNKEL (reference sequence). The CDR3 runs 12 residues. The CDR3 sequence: CASSQPDREAFF.